The entry below gives a single T cell receptor beta chain sequence along with its context. The CDR3 has 14 residues. The V and J ends lost 6 bases and 7 bases respectively, with 16 bases between them. The germline CDR1 and CDR2 sequences are MNHNY and SVGAGI (reference sequence). In the original workflow: Quantification of nucleated cells was approximated via reference gene primer amplification. TCRdb keeps only in-frame clones here, not all; method: immunoSEQ multiplex PCR. V and J calls and clone size are given by that table; D and trimming were obtained from the DNA. The data contain around 30,000 clones, roughly 80% of them singletons. This entry is derived from a study of blood T cell repertoires in COVID-19. In the study overall: Samples of COVID-19 (acute and convalescent) were obtained from the United States, Italy and Spain. Sample material is recorded as cDNA or gDNA derived from T cells, B-cell-depleted T cells, or PBMCs.

The chain recombines TRBV6-6 with TRBJ2-1; a possible D gene is TRBD2 (6 bases). This clonotype originated in a woman in her 70s with acute or convalescent COVID-19. The material sequenced was peripheral blood. The CDR3 region is CASSPPGLGNEQFF. The CDR3 DNA reads TGTGCCAGCAGCCCCCCGGGACTTGGGAATGAGCAGTTCTTC.